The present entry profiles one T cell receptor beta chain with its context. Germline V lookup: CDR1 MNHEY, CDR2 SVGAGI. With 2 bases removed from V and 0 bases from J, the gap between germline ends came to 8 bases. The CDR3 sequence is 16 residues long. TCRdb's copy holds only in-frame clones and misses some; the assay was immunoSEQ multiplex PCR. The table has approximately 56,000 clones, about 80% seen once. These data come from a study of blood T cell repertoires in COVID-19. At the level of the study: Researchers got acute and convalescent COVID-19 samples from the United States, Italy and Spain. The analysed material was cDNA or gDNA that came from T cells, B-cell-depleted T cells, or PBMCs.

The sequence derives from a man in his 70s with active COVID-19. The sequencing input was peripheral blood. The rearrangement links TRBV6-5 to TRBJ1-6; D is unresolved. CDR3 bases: TGTGCCAGCAGTTACGAGGGAGGCTCCTATAATTCACCCCTCCACTTT. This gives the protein CASSYEGGSYNSPLHF.